This entry concerns a single T cell receptor (beta chain). Its antigen is unknown. Profiled with immunoSEQ multiplex PCR; TCRdb holds only in-frame clones, not every one. Among about 110,000 clones listed, 92% were seen once. This record belongs to a study of T cell responses to AZD1222 COVID-19 vaccine. Whole-study results and caveats: At baseline, seropositivity was found in only a handful of AZD1222 recipients. Samples come after the peak T cell response, not at day 14. Spike-specific TCR breadth and depth rose after two AZD1222 doses. The donor cohort was predominantly white British with a female majority, and clonal diversity may have been underestimated.

This CDR3 has 15 amino acids. Germline values: CDR1 SGDLS, CDR2 YYNGEE. V was shortened by 3 bases and J by 3 bases, with 16 bases between the two germline ends. The input for sequencing was peripheral blood, taken 28 days after the second AZD1222 dose. This sequence joins TRBV9 and TRBJ2-7; D gene ambiguous. The sequence derives from an adult who received the AZD1222 COVID-19 vaccine. The CDR3 spells CASSATFRRLYEQYF. CDR3 sequence (DNA): TGTGCCAGCAGCGCCACCTTCCGACGCCTCTACGAGCAGTACTTC.